These T cell receptor beta chains were read from a single sample in a study of cytomegalovirus exposure and HLA in healthy donors. TCRdb keeps only in-frame clones here, not all; method: immunoSEQ multiplex PCR. The sample contains 150,000 to 200,000 clones, approximately 78% of which appear only once. Specimen: PBMCs. The receptors come from a woman between 18 and 30 years old in good health and CMV-seronegative. CDR3s include the opening cysteine and the closing phenylalanine or tryptophan. D genes are given only for firm matches. Clone size, where shown, is once, few, many, or a class for clones that have expanded.

NA,NA,TRBJ2-7,TRBV5-1,CASSLEVGRDRREQYF,TGCGCCAGCAGCTTGGAGGTTGGGCGGGATCGTCGCGAGCAGTACTTC
NA,NA,TRBJ2-1,TRBV18,CASSEGDWVRNEQFF,TGTGCCAGCTCAGAGGGGGATTGGGTACGCAATGAGCAGTTCTTC
TRBD1,NA,TRBJ1-2,TRBV6-6,CASSQTGDYGYTF,TGTGCCAGCAGTCAGACAGGGGACTATGGCTACACCTTC
TRBD1,NA,TRBJ1-1,TRBV7-9,CASSSPFATGAEAFF,TGTGCCAGCAGCTCCCCCTTCGCGACAGGGGCTGAAGCTTTCTTT
TRBD2,NA,TRBJ2-7,TRBV6-6,CASSYLAESSYEQYF,TGTGCCAGCAGTTATCTAGCGGAATCCTCCTACGAGCAGTACTTC
TRBD2,NA,TRBJ2-1,TRBV18,CASSPPWTSGRNEQFF,TGTGCCAGCTCACCACCCTGGACTAGCGGGCGTAATGAGCAGTTCTTC
NA,NA,TRBJ1-2,TRBV28,CASSLGGAKAPYGYTF,TGTGCCAGCAGTTTAGGGGGCGCAAAGGCCCCGTATGGCTACACCTTC
TRBD1,NA,TRBJ1-5,TRBV5-6,CASSQWDRGPLDF,TGTGCCAGCAGCCAATGGGACAGGGGGCCTCTCGATTTT
TRBD1,few,TRBJ1-2,TRBV5-1,CASSLGTGGYGYTF,TGCGCCAGCAGCTTGGGGACAGGGGGTTATGGCTACACCTTC
NA,NA,TRBJ1-2,TRBV28,CASSPSDRSYGYTF,TGTGCCAGCAGTCCCTCTGACAGGTCCTATGGCTACACCTTC
NA,NA,TRBJ1-5,TRBV19,CASSMVLFNQPQHF,TGTGCCAGTAGTATGGTACTGTTCAATCAGCCCCAGCATTTT